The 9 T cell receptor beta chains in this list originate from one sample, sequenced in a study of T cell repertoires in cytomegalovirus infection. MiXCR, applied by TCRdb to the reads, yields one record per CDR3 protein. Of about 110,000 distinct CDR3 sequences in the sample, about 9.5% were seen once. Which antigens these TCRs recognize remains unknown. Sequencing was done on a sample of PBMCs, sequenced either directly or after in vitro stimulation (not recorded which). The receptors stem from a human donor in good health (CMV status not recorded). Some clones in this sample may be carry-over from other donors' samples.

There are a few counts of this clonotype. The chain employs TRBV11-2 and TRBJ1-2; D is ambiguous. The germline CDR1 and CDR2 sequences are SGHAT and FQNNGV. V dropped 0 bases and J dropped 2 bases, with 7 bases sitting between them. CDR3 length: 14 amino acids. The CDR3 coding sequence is TGTGCCAGCAGCTTAGATCATAGAAACTATGGCTACACCTTC. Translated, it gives CASSLDHRNYGYTF.

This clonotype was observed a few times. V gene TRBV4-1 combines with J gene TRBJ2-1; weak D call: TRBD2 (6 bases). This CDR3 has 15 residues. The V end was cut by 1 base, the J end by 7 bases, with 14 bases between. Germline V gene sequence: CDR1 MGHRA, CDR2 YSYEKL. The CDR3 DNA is TGCGCCAGCAGCCAAGGAATAGCGGCCAGGAATGAGCAGTTCTTC. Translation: CASSQGIAARNEQFF.

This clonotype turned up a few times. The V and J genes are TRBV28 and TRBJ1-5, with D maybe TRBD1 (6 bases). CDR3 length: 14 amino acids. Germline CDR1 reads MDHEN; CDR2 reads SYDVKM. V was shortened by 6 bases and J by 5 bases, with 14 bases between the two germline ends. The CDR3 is CASRENTGYQPQHF. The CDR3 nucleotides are TGTGCCAGCAGGGAAAACACAGGGTATCAGCCCCAGCATTTT. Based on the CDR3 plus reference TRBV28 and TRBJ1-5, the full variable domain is DVKVTQSSRYLVKRTGEKVFLECVQDMDHENMFWYRQDPGLGLRLIYFSYDVKMKEKGDIPEGYSVSREKKERFSLILESASTNQTSMYLCASRENTGYQPQHFGDGTRLSIL.

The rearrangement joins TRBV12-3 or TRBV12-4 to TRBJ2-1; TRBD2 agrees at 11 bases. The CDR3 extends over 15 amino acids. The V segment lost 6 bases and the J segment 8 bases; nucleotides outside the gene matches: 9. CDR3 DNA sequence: TGTGCCAGCAGATATGGTAGCGGGAGGGGCGATGAGCAGTTCTTC. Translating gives CASRYGSGRGDEQFF.

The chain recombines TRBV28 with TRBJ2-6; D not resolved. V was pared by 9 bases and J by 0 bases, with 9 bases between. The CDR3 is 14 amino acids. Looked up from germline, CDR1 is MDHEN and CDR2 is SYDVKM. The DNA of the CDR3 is TGTGCCAGTCGAAGGGCCTCTGGGGCCAACGTCCTGACTTTC. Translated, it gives CASRRASGANVLTF.

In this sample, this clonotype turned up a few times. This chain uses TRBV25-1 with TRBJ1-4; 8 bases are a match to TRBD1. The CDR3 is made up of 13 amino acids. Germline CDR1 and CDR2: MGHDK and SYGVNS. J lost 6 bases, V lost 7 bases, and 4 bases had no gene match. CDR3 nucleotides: TGTGCCAGCAAAGGACAGGGTTATGAAAAACTGTTTTTT. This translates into CASKGQGYEKLFF.

The CDR3 spells CASSLRGEQYF. The CDR3 DNA reads as TGTGCCAGCAGCTTAAGGGGCGAGCAGTACTTC. The V and J genes are TRBV7-8 and TRBJ2-7, with D possibly matching TRBD1 (5 bases). The CDR3 has 11 residues. Germline V gives CDR1 SGHVS, CDR2 FQNEAQ. Trimming removed 2 bases from V and 6 bases from J, with 5 bases in between.

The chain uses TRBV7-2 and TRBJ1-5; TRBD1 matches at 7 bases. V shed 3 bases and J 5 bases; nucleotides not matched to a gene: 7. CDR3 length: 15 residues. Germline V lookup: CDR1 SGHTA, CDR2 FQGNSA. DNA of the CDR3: TGTGCCAGCAGCTTGTCAGGGGGTAATGATCAGCCCCAGCATTTT. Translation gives CASSLSGGNDQPQHF.

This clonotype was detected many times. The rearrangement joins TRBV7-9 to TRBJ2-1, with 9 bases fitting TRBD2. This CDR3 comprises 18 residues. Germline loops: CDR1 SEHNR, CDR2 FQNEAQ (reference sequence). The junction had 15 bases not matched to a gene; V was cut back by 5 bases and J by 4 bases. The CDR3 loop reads CASSPAGGFSGSYNEQFF. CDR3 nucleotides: TGTGCCAGCAGCCCTGCAGGGGGTTTTAGCGGGAGTTACAATGAGCAGTTCTTC.